A selection of T cell receptor beta chains follows, all from one sample in a study of identical twins. MiXCR, run by TCRdb on the 5' RACE reads, gives a single entry per CDR3 protein. The sample lists roughly 290,000 distinct CDR3 sequences, just under 9.5% occurring once. In addition, the sample was reused for a study of yellow fever vaccine responses in identical twins.

Sequencing was carried out using CD8+ T cells sorted from blood. The receptors come from a woman between 18 and 29 years old in good health. The conserved cysteine and the conserved F or W are not part of the CDR3 here. The order of the fields is V gene, J gene, D gene, CDR3 protein. D genes are given only for firm matches.

TRBV12-5	TRBJ2-5	NA	ASGLSDETQY
TRBV4-1	TRBJ2-1	TRBD2	ASSQDGSSGDTTELYNEQF
TRBV20-1	TRBJ2-1	NA	SLGYNEQF
TRBV5-1	TRBJ1-6	NA	ASSFWTSDSPLH
TRBV29-1	TRBJ1-1	TRBD1	SAYWGQSNTEAF
TRBV27	TRBJ2-7	NA	ASSFVESSYEQY
TRBV20-1	TRBJ2-5	NA	SAKTETQY
TRBV20-1	TRBJ2-7	TRBD1	SADTGGGSYEQY
TRBV13	TRBJ2-5	TRBD2	ASSPRGGGRETQY
TRBV27	TRBJ2-1	NA	ASTLAASYNEQF
TRBV7-9	TRBJ1-1	TRBD1	ASSLADRGPGGTEAF
TRBV19	TRBJ2-7	TRBD1	ASSTLRGPSYEQY
TRBV6-2/TRBV6-3	TRBJ2-3	NA	ASSFQGTDTQY
TRBV6-2/TRBV6-3	TRBJ2-7	NA	ASSPPAIEQY
TRBV20-1	TRBJ1-2	NA	SALHRDHYGYT
TRBV7-8	TRBJ2-7	NA	ASSSDFAYEQY
TRBV7-9	TRBJ2-1	TRBD2	ASSLRAGEGNEQF
TRBV9	TRBJ2-2	NA	ASRRGPGELF
TRBV29-1	TRBJ2-1	TRBD2	SVEGTSGKTYNEQF
TRBV4-2	TRBJ2-4	NA	ASSQDPGVRNIQY
TRBV27	TRBJ2-5	NA	ASSPIGPSRETQY
TRBV5-1	TRBJ2-7	NA	ASTTGDSSYEQY
TRBV19	TRBJ2-3	TRBD2	ASRPAGGPADTQY